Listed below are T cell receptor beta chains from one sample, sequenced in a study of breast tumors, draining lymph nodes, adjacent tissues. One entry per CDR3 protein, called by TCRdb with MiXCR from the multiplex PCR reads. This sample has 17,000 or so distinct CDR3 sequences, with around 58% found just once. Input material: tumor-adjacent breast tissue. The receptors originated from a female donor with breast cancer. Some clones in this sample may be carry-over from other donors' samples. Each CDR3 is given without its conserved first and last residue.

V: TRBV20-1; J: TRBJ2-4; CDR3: SASSGIQY
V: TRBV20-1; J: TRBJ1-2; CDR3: SVQGLTNYGYT
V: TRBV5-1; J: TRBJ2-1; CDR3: ASSLDSHYNEQF
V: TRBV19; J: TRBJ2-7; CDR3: ASSTNQGADEQY
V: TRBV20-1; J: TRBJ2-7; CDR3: SARGDRGQGYEQY
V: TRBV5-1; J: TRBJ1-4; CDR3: ASSWSLQAHSNEKLF
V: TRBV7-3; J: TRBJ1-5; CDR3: ASSTGYDQPQH
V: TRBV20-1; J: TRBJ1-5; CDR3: SALDRERGNQPQH
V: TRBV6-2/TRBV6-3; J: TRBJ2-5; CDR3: ASTPPGTGVETQY
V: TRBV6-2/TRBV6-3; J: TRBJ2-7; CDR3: ASSRTGGSYEQY
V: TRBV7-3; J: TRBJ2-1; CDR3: ASSLTGTIHPNNEQF
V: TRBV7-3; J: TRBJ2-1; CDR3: ASSLSRNEQF
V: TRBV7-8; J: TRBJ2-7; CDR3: ASSFFAGESSYEQY
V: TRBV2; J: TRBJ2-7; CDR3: ASSDWGYEQY
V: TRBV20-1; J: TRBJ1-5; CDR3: SARGDQPQH
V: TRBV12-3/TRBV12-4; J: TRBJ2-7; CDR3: ASSAPEGDEQY
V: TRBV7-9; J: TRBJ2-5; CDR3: ASSLGQQETQY
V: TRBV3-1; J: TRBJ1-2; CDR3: ASSPTANYGYT
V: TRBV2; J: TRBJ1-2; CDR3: ASPAGTYGYT
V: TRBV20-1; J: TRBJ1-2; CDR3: SARDTRDYGYT
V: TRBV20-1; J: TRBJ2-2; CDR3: SASAGGPDTGELF
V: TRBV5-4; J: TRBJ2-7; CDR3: ASSWAGQPEEQY
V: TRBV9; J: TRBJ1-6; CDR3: ASSTSDLNSPLH
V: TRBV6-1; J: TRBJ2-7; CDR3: ASSPGAPYEQY
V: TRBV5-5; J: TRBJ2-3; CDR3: ASSLDTAGTGGPDTQY
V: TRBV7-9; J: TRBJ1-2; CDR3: ASSPAGNYGYT
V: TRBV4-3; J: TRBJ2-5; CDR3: ASSQETGSLKTQY
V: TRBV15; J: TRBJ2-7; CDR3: ATSSLGTGAYGEV
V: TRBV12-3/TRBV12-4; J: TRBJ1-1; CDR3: ASSLQGANTEAF
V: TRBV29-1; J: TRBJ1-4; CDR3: SVRWGQGGEKLF
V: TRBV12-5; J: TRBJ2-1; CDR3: ASGLAGGIGNEQF
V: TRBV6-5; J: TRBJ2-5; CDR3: ASSYLPGAQETQY
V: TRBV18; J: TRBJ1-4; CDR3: ASSQGGQGNEKLF
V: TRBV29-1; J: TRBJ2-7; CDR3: SVETPTGLGEQY
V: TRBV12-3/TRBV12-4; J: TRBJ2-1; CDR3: ASSLGSYYNEQF
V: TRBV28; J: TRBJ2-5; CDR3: ASSLVPGLAGGNQETQY
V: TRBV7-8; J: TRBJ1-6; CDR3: ASSLADRGNSPLH
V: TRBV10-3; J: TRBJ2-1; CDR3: AISEDVAAINEQF
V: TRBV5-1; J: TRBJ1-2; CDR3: ASSSNSWDSYSRGEWTNYGYI
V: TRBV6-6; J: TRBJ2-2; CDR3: ASSRGTGGPGELF
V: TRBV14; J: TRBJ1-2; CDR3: ASSLNLRDYYGYT
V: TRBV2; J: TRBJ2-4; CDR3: ASRSGQGNIQY
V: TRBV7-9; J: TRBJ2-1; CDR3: ASSLPLAGGLDYNEQF
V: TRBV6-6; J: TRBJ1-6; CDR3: ASSGHYNSPLH
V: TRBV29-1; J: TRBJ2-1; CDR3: SVEIYETSGGGGDEQF
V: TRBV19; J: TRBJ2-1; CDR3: ASSITGRNEQF
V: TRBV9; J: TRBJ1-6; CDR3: ASSKAGGVNSPLH
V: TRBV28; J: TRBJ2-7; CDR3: ASSYGGRIDEQY
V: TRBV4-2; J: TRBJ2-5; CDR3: ASSHGVETQY
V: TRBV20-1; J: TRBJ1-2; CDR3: SASQGQLTNYGYT
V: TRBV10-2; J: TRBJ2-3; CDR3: ATTPEGRQY
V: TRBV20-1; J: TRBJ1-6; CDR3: GAREAGGGPTLH
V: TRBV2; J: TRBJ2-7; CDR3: ASNPQGATKEQY
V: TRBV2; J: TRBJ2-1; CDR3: ASTSSPRQGQF